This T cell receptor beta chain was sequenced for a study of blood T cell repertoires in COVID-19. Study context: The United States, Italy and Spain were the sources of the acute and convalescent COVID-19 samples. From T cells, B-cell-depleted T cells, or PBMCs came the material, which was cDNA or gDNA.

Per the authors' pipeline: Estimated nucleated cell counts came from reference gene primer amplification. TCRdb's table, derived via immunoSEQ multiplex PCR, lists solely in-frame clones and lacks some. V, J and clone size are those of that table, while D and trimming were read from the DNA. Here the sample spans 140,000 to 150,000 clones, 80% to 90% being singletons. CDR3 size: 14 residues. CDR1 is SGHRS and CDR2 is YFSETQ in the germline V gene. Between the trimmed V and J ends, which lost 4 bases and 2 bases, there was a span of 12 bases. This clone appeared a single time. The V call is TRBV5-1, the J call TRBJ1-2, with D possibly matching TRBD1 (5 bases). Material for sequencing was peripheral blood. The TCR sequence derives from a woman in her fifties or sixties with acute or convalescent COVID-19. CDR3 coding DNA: TGCGCCAGCAGCGCGAGCCCAGGGAACTATGGCTACACCTTC. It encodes CASSASPGNYGYTF.